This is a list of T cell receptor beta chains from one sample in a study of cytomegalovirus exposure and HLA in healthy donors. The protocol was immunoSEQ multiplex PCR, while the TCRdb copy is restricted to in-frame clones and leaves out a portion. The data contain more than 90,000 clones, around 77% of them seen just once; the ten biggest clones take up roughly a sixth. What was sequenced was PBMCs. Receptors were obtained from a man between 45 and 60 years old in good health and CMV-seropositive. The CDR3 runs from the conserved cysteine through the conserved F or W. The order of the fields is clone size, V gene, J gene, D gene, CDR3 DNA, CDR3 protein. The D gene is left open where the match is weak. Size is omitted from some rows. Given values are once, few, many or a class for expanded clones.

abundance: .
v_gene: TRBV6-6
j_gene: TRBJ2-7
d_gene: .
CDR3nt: TGTGCCAGCAGTCACGGACAGTCCTACGAGCAGTACTTC
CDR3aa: CASSHGQSYEQYF

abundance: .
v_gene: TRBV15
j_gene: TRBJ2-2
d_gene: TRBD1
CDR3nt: TGTGCCACCAGCAGGGGAGACAGGGACACCGGGGAGCTGTTTTTT
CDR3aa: CATSRGDRDTGELFF

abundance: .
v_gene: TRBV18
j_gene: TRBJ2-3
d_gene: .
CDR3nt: TGTGCCAGCTCACCGTCCAGGACATCGAGCACAGATACGCAGTATTTT
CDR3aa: CASSPSRTSSTDTQYF

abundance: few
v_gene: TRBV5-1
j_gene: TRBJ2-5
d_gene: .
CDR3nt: TGCGCCAGCAGCTTCATCAGTCAAGAGACCCAGTACTTC
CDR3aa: CASSFISQETQYF

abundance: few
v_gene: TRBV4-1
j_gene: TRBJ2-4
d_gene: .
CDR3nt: TGCGCCAGCAGCCAAGTTATTCTAGCCAAAAACATTCAGTACTTC
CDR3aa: CASSQVILAKNIQYF

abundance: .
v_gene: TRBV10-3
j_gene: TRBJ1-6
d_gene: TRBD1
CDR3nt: TGTGCCATCAGCCCGCAGGGGGCAGTTAGAGATTCACCCCTCCACTTT
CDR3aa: CAISPQGAVRDSPLHF

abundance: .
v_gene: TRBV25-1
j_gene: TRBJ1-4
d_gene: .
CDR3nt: TGTGCCAGCAGTGAGGGGGCAGGAGTTAGGGAAAAACTGTTTTTT
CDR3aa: CASSEGAGVREKLFF

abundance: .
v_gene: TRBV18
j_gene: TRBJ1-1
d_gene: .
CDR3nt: TGTGCCAGCTCACCCGACAAGAACACTGAAGCTTTCTTT
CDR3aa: CASSPDKNTEAFF

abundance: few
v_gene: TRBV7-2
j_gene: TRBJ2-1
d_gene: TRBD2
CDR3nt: TGTGCCAGCAGCCCAACACGGACTAGCGGGATCGGTGAGCAGTTCTTC
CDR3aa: CASSPTRTSGIGEQFF

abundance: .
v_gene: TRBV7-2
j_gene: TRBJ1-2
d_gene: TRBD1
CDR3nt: TGTGCCAGCAGCATCACCGGGACAGGGAGGGGGATCTACTATGGCTACACCTTC
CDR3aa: CASSITGTGRGIYYGYTF

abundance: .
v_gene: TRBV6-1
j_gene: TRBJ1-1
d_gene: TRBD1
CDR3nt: TGTGCCAGCAGTGAACCGCGGGACAGTTTGAACACTGAAGCTTTCTTT
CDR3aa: CASSEPRDSLNTEAFF

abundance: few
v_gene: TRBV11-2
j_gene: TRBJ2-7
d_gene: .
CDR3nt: TGTGCCAGCAGCTTAGTGATGGACAACTCCTACGAGCAGTACTTC
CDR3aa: CASSLVMDNSYEQYF

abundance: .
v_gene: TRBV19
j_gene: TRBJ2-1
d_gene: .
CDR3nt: TGTGCCAGTAGTAGCGCAGGGGCCGTCTACAATGAGCAGTTCTTC
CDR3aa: CASSSAGAVYNEQFF

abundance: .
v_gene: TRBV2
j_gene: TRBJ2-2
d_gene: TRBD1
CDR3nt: TGTGCCAGCAGCTCGGACAGGGTGGCCGGGGAGCTGTTTTTT
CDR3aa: CASSSDRVAGELFF

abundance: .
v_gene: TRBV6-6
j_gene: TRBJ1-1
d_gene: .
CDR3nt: TGTGCCAGCAGTACGGAAGGGGACACTGAAGCTTTCTTT
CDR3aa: CASSTEGDTEAFF

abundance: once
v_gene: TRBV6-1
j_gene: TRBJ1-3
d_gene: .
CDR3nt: TGTGCCAGCAGTGAGAGGGCGCTAGGCACCATATATTTT
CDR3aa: CASSERALGTIYF